The subject of this entry is one T cell receptor beta chain. Its specificity is not known. The data are from a study of a mutant IDH1 vaccine in newly diagnosed glioma. Study summary: Beginning 4-6 weeks after radiotherapy alone, or with temozolomide cycles, vaccination took place. Earlier therapy was either radiotherapy, temozolomide, or both, and most got both. The study's findings and limits: Shifts in the top peripheral T cell clonotypes seemed unrelated to pseudoprogression.

TCRdb's copy holds only in-frame clones and misses some; the assay was immunoSEQ multiplex PCR. This table has about 50,000 clones, under 90% appearing once. Trimming took off 9 bases at V and 7 bases at J, with 18 bases between the two ends. This CDR3 contains 14 residues. The germline CDR1 and CDR2 sequences are LNHDA and SQIVND (reference sequence). Indicated time point: week 35, safety follow-up. Vaccine doses each comprised 300 ug of mutant IDH1 20-mer peptide, with topical imiquimod. Patients were given eight vaccinations, scheduled in weeks 1, 3, 5, 7, 11, 15, 19 and 23. The sequence derives from a woman younger than 35 with glioma. The sequenced sample was PBMCs, obtained from a glioma patient whose treatment included an IDH1 peptide vaccine. The genes are TRBV19 and TRBJ1-4; possibly TRBD1 for D (5 bases). The CDR3 sequence is CASRTPLNAEKLFF. CDR3 sequence (DNA): TGTGCCAGCCGGACACCCCTAAATGCTGAAAAACTGTTTTTT.